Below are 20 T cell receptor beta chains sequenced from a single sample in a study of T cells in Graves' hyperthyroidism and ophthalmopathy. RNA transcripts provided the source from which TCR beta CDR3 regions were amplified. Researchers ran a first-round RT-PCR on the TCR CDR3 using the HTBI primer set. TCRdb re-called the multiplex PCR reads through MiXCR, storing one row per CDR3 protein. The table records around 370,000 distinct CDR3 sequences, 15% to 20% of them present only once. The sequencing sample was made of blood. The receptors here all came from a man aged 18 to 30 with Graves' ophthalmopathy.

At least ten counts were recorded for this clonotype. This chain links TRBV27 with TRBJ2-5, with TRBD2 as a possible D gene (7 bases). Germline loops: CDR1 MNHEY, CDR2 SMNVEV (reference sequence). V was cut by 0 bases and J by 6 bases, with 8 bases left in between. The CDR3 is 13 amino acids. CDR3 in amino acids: CASSLSGGQTQYF. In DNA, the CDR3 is TGTGCCAGCAGTTTATCGGGGGGGCAGACCCAGTACTTC.

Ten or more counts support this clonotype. CDR3: CASSSETGSAYGYTF. CDR3 coding DNA: TGCGCCAGCAGCTCAGAGACAGGGAGTGCGTATGGCTACACCTTC. The chain recombines TRBV5-1 with TRBJ1-2; 7 bases agree with TRBD1. V dropped 3 bases and J dropped 5; count of bases not matched to a gene: 10. Germline V lookup: CDR1 SGHRS, CDR2 YFSETQ. The CDR3 contains 15 residues. The whole variable domain, filled in from reference TRBV5-1 and TRBJ1-2, reads KAGVTQTPRYLIKTRGQQVTLSCSPISGHRSVSWYQQTPGQGLQFLFEYFSETQRNKGNFPGRFSGRQFSNSRSEMNVSTLELGDSALYLCASSSETGSAYGYTFGSGTRLTVV.

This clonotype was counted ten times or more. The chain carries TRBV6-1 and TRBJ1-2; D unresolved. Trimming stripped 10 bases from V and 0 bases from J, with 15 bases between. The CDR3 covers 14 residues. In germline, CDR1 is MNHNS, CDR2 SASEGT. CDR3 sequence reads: CATLAQETNYGYTF. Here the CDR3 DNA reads TGTGCCACGCTGGCCCAGGAGACTAACTATGGCTACACCTTC.

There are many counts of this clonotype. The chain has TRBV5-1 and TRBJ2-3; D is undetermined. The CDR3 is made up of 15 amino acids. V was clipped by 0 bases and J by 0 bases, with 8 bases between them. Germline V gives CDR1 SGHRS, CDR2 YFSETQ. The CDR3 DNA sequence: TGCGCCAGCAGCTTGGGAGATCAGAGCACAGATACGCAGTATTTT. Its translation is CASSLGDQSTDTQYF.

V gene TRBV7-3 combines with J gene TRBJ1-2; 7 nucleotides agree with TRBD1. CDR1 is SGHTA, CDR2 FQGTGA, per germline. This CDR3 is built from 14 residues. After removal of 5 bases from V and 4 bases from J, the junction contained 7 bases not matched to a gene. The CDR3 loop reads CASSRNRGGYGYTF. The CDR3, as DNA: TGTGCCAGCAGCAGGAACAGGGGCGGCTATGGCTACACCTTC.

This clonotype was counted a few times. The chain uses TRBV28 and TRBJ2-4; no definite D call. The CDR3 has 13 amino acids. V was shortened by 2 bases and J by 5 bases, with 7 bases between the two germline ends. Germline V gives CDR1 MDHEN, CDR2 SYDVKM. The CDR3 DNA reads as TGTGCCAGCAGTTTAGGTGGAGAAAACATTCAGTACTTC. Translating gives CASSLGGENIQYF. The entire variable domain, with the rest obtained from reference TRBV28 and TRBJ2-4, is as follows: DVKVTQSSRYLVKRTGEKVFLECVQDMDHENMFWYRQDPGLGLRLIYFSYDVKMKEKGDIPEGYSVSREKKERFSLILESASTNQTSMYLCASSLGGENIQYFGAGTRLSVL.

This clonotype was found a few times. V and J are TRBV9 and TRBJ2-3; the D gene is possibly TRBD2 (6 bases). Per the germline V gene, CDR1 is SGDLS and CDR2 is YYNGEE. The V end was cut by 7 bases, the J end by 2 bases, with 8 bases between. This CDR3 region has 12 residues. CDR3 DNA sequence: TGTGCCAGCGCGGGGTACACAGATACGCAGTATTTT. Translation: CASAGYTDTQYF.

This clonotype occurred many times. The CDR3 region is CASSELGADETQYF. CDR3 sequence (DNA): TGTGCCAGCAGTGAACTGGGGGCCGATGAGACCCAGTACTTC. This sequence joins TRBV2 and TRBJ2-5; D perhaps matches TRBD1 (6 bases). The V gene's germline CDR1 is SNHLY and CDR2 FYNNEI. The CDR3 contains 14 residues. The ends were cut back, 2 bases at V and 5 bases at J, with 12 bases in the middle. Full variable domain (outside the CDR3, taken from reference TRBV2 and TRBJ2-5): EPEVTQTPSHQVTQMGQEVILRCVPISNHLYFYWYRQILGQKVEFLVSFYNNEISEKSEIFDDQFSVERPDGSNFTLKIRSTKLEDSAMYFCASSELGADETQYFGPGTRLLVL.

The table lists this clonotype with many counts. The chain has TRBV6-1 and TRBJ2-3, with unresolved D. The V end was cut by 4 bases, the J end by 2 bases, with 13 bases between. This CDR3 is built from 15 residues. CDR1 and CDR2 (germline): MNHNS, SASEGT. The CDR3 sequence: CASSALTPHTDTQYF. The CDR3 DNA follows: TGTGCCAGCAGTGCACTAACCCCCCACACAGATACGCAGTATTTT.

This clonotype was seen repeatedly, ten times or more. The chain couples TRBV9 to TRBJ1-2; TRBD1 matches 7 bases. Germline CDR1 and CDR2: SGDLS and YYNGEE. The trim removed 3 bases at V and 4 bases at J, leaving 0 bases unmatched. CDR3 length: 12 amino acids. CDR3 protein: CASSGDSYGYTF. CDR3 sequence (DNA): TGTGCCAGCAGCGGGGACAGCTATGGCTACACCTTC.

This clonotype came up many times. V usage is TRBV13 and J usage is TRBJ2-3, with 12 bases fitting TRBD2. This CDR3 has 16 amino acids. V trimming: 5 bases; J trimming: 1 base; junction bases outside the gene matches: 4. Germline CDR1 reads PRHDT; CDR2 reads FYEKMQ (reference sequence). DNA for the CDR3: TGTGCCAGCAGCCCCGCTAGCGGGGGGGGCACAGATACGCAGTATTTT. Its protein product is CASSPASGGGTDTQYF.

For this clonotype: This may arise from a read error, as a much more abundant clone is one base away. The CDR3 nucleotides are TGTGCCCGCAGCTTAGGGCCAACAGGGGGTGAGACTGAAGCTTTCTTT. Protein: CARSLGPTGGETEAFF. The chain is built from TRBV11-1 and TRBJ1-1, with 8 bases identical to TRBD1. The germline gives CDR1 SGHAT, CDR2 FQDESV (reference sequence). This CDR3 region has 16 residues. The variable domain in full, with the rest retrieved from reference TRBV11-1 and TRBJ1-1, is EAEVAQSPRYKITEKSQAVAFWCDPISGHATLYWYRQILGQGPELLVQFQDESVVDDSQLPKDRFSAERLKGVDSTLKIQPAELGDSAMYLCARSLGPTGGETEAFFGQGTRLTVV.

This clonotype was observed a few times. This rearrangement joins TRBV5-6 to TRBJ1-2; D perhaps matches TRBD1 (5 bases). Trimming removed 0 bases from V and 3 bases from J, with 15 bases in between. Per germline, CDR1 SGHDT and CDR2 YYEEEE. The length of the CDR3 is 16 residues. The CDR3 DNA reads TGTGCCAGCAGCTTGGCGGGGGTTCATGGTGACTATGGCTACACCTTC. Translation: CASSLAGVHGDYGYTF.

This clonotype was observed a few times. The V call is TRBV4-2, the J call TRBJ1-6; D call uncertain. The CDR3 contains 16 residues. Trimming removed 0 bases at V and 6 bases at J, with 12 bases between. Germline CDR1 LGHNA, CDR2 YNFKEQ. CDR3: CASSQDTSLFNSPLHF. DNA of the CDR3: TGTGCCAGCAGCCAAGATACCTCCCTCTTTAATTCACCCCTCCACTTT.

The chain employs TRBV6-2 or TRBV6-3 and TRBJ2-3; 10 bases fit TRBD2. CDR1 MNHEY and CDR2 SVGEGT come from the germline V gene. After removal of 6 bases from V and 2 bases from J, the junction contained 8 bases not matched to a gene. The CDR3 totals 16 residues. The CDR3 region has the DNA TGTGCCAGCAGCCAGCCTAGCGGGGGCACCACAGATACGCAGTATTTT. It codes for CASSQPSGGTTDTQYF.

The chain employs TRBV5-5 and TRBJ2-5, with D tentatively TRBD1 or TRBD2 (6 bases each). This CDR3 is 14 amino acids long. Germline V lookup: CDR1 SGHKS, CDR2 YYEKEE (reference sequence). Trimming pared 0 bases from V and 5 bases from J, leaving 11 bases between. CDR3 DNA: TGTGCCAGCAGCTTGGTGGGGGGCGATGAGACCCAGTACTTC. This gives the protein CASSLVGGDETQYF.

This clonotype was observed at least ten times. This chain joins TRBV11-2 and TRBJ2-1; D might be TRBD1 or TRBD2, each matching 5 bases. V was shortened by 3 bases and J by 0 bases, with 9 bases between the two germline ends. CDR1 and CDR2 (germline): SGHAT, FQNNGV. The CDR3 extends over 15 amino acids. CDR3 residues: CASSFGASSYNEQFF. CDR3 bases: TGTGCCAGCAGCTTCGGGGCCAGCTCCTACAATGAGCAGTTCTTC. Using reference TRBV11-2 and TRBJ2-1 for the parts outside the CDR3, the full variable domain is EAGVAQSPRYKIIEKRQSVAFWCNPISGHATLYWYQQILGQGPKLLIQFQNNGVVDDSQLPKDRFSAERLKGVDSTLKIQPAKLEDSAVYLCASSFGASSYNEQFFGPGTRLTVL.

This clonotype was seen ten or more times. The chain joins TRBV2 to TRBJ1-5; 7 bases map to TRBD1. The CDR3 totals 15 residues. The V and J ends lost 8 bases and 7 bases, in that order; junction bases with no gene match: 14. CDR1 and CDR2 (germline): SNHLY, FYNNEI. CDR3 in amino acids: CASYSGDREGQPQHF. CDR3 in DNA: TGTGCCAGCTATTCCGGCGACAGGGAGGGCCAGCCCCAGCATTTT. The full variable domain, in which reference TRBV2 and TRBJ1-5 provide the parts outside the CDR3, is EPEVTQTPSHQVTQMGQEVILRCVPISNHLYFYWYRQILGQKVEFLVSFYNNEISEKSEIFDDQFSVERPDGSNFTLKIRSTKLEDSAMYFCASYSGDREGQPQHFGDGTRLSIL.

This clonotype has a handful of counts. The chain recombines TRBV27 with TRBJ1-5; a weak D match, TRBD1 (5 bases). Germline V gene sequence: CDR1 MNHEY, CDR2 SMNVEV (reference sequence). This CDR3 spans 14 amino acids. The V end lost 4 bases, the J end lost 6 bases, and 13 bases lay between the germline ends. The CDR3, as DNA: TGTGCCAGCAGTTCAGGACACCTCGCTCAGCCCCAGCATTTT. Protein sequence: CASSSGHLAQPQHF.

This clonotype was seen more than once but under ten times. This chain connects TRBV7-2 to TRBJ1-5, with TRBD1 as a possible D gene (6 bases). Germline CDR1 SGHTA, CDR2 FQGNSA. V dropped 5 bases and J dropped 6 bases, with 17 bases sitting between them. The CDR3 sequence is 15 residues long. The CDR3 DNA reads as TGTGCCAGCAGCCCCGATGGGGGGCAGGGTCAGCCCCAGCATTTT. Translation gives CASSPDGGQGQPQHF.